The clone carrying this T cell receptor (beta chain) was detected once. The antigen is unknown. This record belongs to a study of cytomegalovirus exposure and HLA in healthy donors. Whole-study findings and limits: Cytomegalovirus status was reportedly diagnosed by the classifier with high sensitivity and specificity. Most TCR beta V segments were productive about 87% or about 30% of the time in an earlier analysis. In presence/absence analyses, roughly uniform sequencing depth across donors was assumed. The study designated 150 to 200 TCR beta chains cytomegalovirus-associated.

The PCR employed 60 Vbeta primers together with 13 Jbeta primers. Data came from immunoSEQ multiplex PCR; TCRdb stores just in-frame clones and leaves some out. The sample holds roughly 95,000 clones, around four fifths seen once. The TCR comes from a young man in good health and CMV-seropositive. Material: PBMCs.

This CDR3 is CASSVDRGPYEQYF. CDR3 bases: TGTGCCAGCAGTGTGGACAGGGGGCCCTACGAGCAGTACTTC. The J gene is TRBJ2-7, the V gene TRBV25-1, with 11 nucleotides matching TRBD1. Germline V gene data show CDR1 as MGHDK and CDR2 as SYGVNS. The V and J ends lost 4 bases and 2 bases, in that order; junction bases with no gene match: 1. This CDR3 spans 14 amino acids.